These 10 T cell receptor beta chains originate from one sample sequenced in a study of CD8 T cells in Susac syndrome. An input of about 0.45 to 1 ug of RNA was subjected to reverse transcription using random hexamers. TCRdb called the immunoSEQ multiplex PCR reads again in MiXCR, with one record for every CDR3 protein. The sample lists under 200,000 distinct CDR3 sequences, around 94% seen once, with over 0.12% in the top ten. The sample consisted of CD4+ T cells from PBMCs. The source is a human donor in good health.

The J gene is TRBJ2-7, the V gene TRBV7-9; TRBD1 agrees at 7 bases. From germline, CDR1 is SEHNR and CDR2 FQNEAQ (reference sequence). V shed 5 bases and J 6 bases; nucleotides not matched to a gene: 19. This CDR3 has 17 amino acids. CDR3 DNA sequence: TGTGCCAGCAGCACATCTGCCGGGACAGTCCTAACCAGCGAGCAGTACTTC. It translates to CASSTSAGTVLTSEQYF.

This clonotype has just one count. The V and J genes are TRBV4-3 and TRBJ2-3, with 7 bases matching TRBD1. Germline V gene data show CDR1 as LGHNA and CDR2 as YSLEER. Trimming at V came to 4 bases and at J to 1 base, leaving 5 bases not matched to a gene. The CDR3 is made up of 15 amino acids. The CDR3 DNA sequence: TGCGCCAGCAGCCTAGACAGGGAAGGCACAGATACGCAGTATTTT. Its protein product is CASSLDREGTDTQYF.

The rearrangement links TRBV12-3 or TRBV12-4 to TRBJ2-3; 9 nucleotides line up with TRBD1. The J segment lost 2 bases and the V segment lost 8 bases, leaving 2 bases of the junction unmatched. CDR3 length: 13 amino acids. The CDR3 loop is CASRDRATDTQYF. As DNA, the CDR3 is TGTGCCAGCCGGGACAGGGCCACAGATACGCAGTATTTT.

V gene TRBV20-1 combines with J gene TRBJ2-7; D is possibly TRBD1 (5 bases). The CDR3 length is 12 residues. With 3 bases removed from V and 2 bases from J, the gap between germline ends came to 8 bases. Germline V lookup: CDR1 DFQATT, CDR2 SNEGSKA (reference sequence). The CDR3 nucleotides read TGCAGTGCTAGGGACAATACCTACGAGCAGTACTTC. The encoded protein is CSARDNTYEQYF.

V gene TRBV15 combines with J gene TRBJ2-1, with TRBD1 as a possible D gene (6 bases). The germline gives CDR1 LNHNV, CDR2 YYDKDF (reference sequence). The CDR3 contains 15 residues. Trimming cost V 6 bases and J 3 bases, with 15 bases left between them. CDR3 sequence (DNA): TGTGCCACCAGAGAAGCGAGACAGGACTACAATGAGCAGTTCTTC. This gives the protein CATREARQDYNEQFF.

The chain couples TRBV20-1 to TRBJ1-1; D possibly corresponds to TRBD1 (5 bases). CDR3 length equals 12 residues. V lost 4 bases and J lost 3, with 9 bases in between. Per the germline V gene, CDR1 is DFQATT and CDR2 is SNEGSKA (reference sequence). The DNA for the CDR3 is TGCAGTGCTAACCTACAGGACACTGAAGCTTTCTTT. As protein: CSANLQDTEAFF.

The chain couples TRBV29-1 to TRBJ1-1; TRBD1 is a possible D gene (6 bases). The germline V gene has CDR1 SQVTM and CDR2 ANQGSEA. Trimming shortened V by 7 bases and J by 6 bases, and 12 bases separated the two germline ends. This CDR3 contains 11 residues. The CDR3 reads CSGTGTAEAFF. The CDR3 DNA follows: TGCAGCGGCACAGGGACCGCTGAAGCTTTCTTT.

The chain recombines TRBV18 with TRBJ2-6; the D gene is possibly TRBD2 (5 bases). V lost 3 bases and J lost 2, with 11 bases in between. Germline lookup yields CDR1 KGHSH and CDR2 LQKENI. The CDR3 is 16 residues long. CDR3 sequence: CASSPPGLPGANVLTF. In DNA, the CDR3 is TGTGCCAGCTCACCGCCAGGACTTCCTGGGGCCAACGTCCTGACTTTC.

This sequence joins TRBV29-1 and TRBJ2-3; D gene ambiguous. V lost 4 bases to trimming and J lost 2 bases, with 16 bases between them. The CDR3 is 15 amino acids. In germline, CDR1 is SQVTM, CDR2 ANQGSEA. CDR3 protein: CSVGGGISPTDTQYF. The DNA of the CDR3 is TGCAGCGTTGGAGGCGGCATCTCTCCCACAGATACGCAGTATTTT.

V usage is TRBV29-1 and J usage is TRBJ2-7; a weak D match, TRBD2 (6 bases). CDR1 and CDR2 from the germline V gene are SQVTM and ANQGSEA. Deletions cut 0 bases from V and 5 bases from J, with 14 bases between. The CDR3 is 14 residues long. The CDR3 is CSVEEPGLLHEQYF. CDR3 DNA: TGCAGCGTTGAAGAACCGGGACTCCTCCACGAGCAGTACTTC.